The 18 T cell receptor beta chains listed next were all sequenced from one sample in a study of vaccination and CD4 T cells after COVID-19. Oncomine TCR Beta short-read sequencing was applied to DNA from cultured CD4+ T cells. TCRdb redid the calling of the PCR reads with MiXCR, one entry per CDR3 protein. The sample lists some 3,600 distinct CDR3 sequences, over 12% occurring once. No antigen has been identified for these receptors. Documented treatment: approximately 10-day PBMC culture with coronavirus spike peptide pools or control peptides (ViraFEST assay). The sample was CD4+ T cells from blood, cultured in vitro. The source of these receptors is a human donor who had recovered from COVID-19.

V is TRBV5-4 and J is TRBJ2-2; weak D call: TRBD2 (5 bases). Trimming pared 4 bases from V and 7 bases from J, leaving 8 bases between. The germline CDR1 and CDR2 sequences are SGHNT and YYREEE (reference sequence). The CDR3 spans 12 residues. The CDR3 DNA reads as TGTGCCAGCAGCCAACTAGACGGGGAGCTGTTTTTT. Translated, it gives CASSQLDGELFF.

Within the sample, this clonotype is medium-sized. The chain carries TRBV30 and TRBJ1-6; D may be TRBD1 (5 bases). Germline loops: CDR1 GTSNPN, CDR2 SVGIG (reference sequence). Trimming removed 2 bases at V and 9 bases at J, with 20 bases between. The CDR3 covers 16 residues. The DNA for the CDR3 is TGTGCCTGGAGTTCCCAGGGTTATATCTCGGCTTCACCCCTCCACTTT. Translating gives CAWSSQGYISASPLHF. Full variable domain (outside the CDR3, taken from reference TRBV30 and TRBJ1-6): SQTIHQWPATLVQPVGSPLSLECTVEGTSNPNLYWYRQAAGRGLQLLFYSVGIGQISSEVPQNLSASRPQDRQFILSSKKLLLSDSGFYLCAWSSQGYISASPLHFGNGTRLTVT.

V usage is TRBV30 and J usage is TRBJ2-3, with 9 bases lining up with TRBD2. J lost 6 bases, V lost 4 bases, and 8 bases had no gene match. Per the germline V gene, CDR1 is GTSNPN and CDR2 is SVGIG (reference sequence). CDR3 length: 14 amino acids. For the CDR3, the DNA is TGTGCCTGGAAGGTCCTAGCGGGGAAGGATACGCAGTATTTT. This translates into CAWKVLAGKDTQYF.

This chain uses TRBV12-3 or TRBV12-4 with TRBJ2-1, with D hard to call. Trimming took off 8 bases at V and 4 bases at J, with 9 bases between the two ends. CDR3 size: 12 residues. The DNA of the CDR3 is TGTGCCAGCGGCGGCAATTACAATGAGCAGTTCTTC. Translated: CASGGNYNEQFF.

J is TRBJ1-2 and V is TRBV7-2; D is ambiguous. The CDR3 extends over 13 amino acids. The germline gives CDR1 SGHTA, CDR2 FQGNSA. The ends were cut back, 3 bases at V and 8 bases at J, with 13 bases in the middle. CDR3 in amino acids: CASSLSGVRGYTF. The CDR3 nucleotides are TGTGCCAGCAGCTTGAGTGGGGTCCGCGGCTACACCTTC.

Judged by abundance, this clonotype is large (0.1 to 1%). The chain recombines TRBV7-8 with TRBJ2-3; D is unresolved. Germline lookup yields CDR1 SGHVS and CDR2 FQNEAQ. The CDR3 covers 12 residues. With 5 bases removed from V and 5 bases from J, the gap between germline ends came to 8 bases. The DNA of the CDR3 is TGTGCCAGCAGCCCAATGGGAGATACGCAGTATTTT. Translating it yields CASSPMGDTQYF.

The V and J genes are TRBV30 and TRBJ1-4; TRBD1 might be the D (6 bases). This CDR3 comprises 16 residues. Trimming removed 5 bases at V and 0 bases at J, with 16 bases between. Germline-derived CDR1 and CDR2 are GTSNPN and SVGIG (reference sequence). The DNA of the CDR3 is TGTGCCTGGGAAGTTGCCCGGACAGCAACTAATGAAAAACTGTTTTTT. This sequence encodes CAWEVARTATNEKLFF.

V and J are TRBV28 and TRBJ2-7; possible D gene TRBD1, 6 bases. Germline V gene lookup returns CDR1 MDHEN and CDR2 SYDVKM. The V gene lost 3 bases and the J gene lost 6 bases, with 15 bases spanning the gap. The CDR3 spans 14 residues. The CDR3 sequence is CASSFYRTVSEQYF. In nucleotides, the CDR3 is TGTGCCAGCAGTTTCTATCGGACAGTTTCCGAGCAGTACTTC.

The chain joins TRBV5-1 to TRBJ2-2, with TRBD1 identical over 8 bases. V trimming: 4 bases; J trimming: 10 bases; junction bases outside the gene matches: 3. Germline assignment: CDR1 SGHRS and CDR2 YFSETQ. The CDR3 is 12 amino acids. The CDR3: CASSPDREELFF. The CDR3 DNA reads TGCGCCAGCAGCCCGGACAGGGAGGAGCTGTTTTTT.

The rearrangement uses TRBV29-1 and TRBJ2-2; tentatively, D is TRBD2 (5 bases). The germline V gene encodes CDR1 SQVTM and CDR2 ANQGSEA. V lost 3 bases to trimming and J lost 2 bases, with 10 bases between them. The CDR3 has 14 amino acids. The CDR3 sequence: CSVDLRGNTGELFF. DNA of the CDR3: TGCAGCGTTGACTTACGGGGTAACACCGGGGAGCTGTTTTTT.

This clonotype was observed a handful of times. This rearrangement joins TRBV5-4 to TRBJ1-4; D perhaps matches TRBD1 (5 bases). V was trimmed by 3 bases and J by 4 bases, leaving 13 bases between them. CDR1 SGHNT and CDR2 YYREEE come from the germline V gene (reference sequence). The length of the CDR3 is 15 residues. CDR3 nucleotide sequence: TGTGCCAGCAGCTGGTCGACGGGGGATAATGAAAAACTGTTTTTT. It translates to CASSWSTGDNEKLFF. Combining the CDR3 with reference TRBV5-4 and TRBJ1-4 gives the whole variable domain ETGVTQSPTHLIKTRGQQVTLRCSSQSGHNTVSWYQQALGQGPQFIFQYYREEENGRGNFPPRFSGLQFPNYSSELNVNALELDDSALYLCASSWSTGDNEKLFFGSGTQLSVL.

The V call is TRBV6-1, the J call TRBJ2-7; TRBD1 matches 8 bases. The V segment lost 5 bases and the J segment 2 bases; nucleotides outside the gene matches: 8. Looked up from germline, CDR1 is MNHNS and CDR2 is SASEGT. The CDR3 sequence is 15 residues long. The CDR3 reads CASSRGTGGPYEQYF. CDR3 sequence (DNA): TGTGCCAGCAGTCGCGGGACAGGTGGGCCCTACGAGCAGTACTTC.

The chain uses TRBV4-2 and TRBJ2-1; 8 nucleotides agree with TRBD2. This CDR3 spans 15 amino acids. The junction had 5 bases not matched to a gene; V was cut back by 1 base and J by 6 bases. The germline CDR1 and CDR2 sequences are LGHNA and YNFKEQ. CDR3 in amino acids: CASSQVTGGLNEQFF. In DNA form, the CDR3 reads TGTGCCAGCAGCCAAGTGACGGGGGGGCTCAATGAGCAGTTCTTC.

This clonotype was detected only a few times. The CDR3 reads CSARTGTGGYSNQPQHF. The CDR3 DNA reads TGCAGTGCGAGGACCGGGACAGGGGGCTATAGCAATCAGCCCCAGCATTTT. The V gene is TRBV20-1, the J gene TRBJ1-5; TRBD1 matches at 12 bases. The CDR3 totals 17 residues. Trimming cost V 6 bases and J 0 bases; bases outside gene matches: 9. The germline V gene has CDR1 DFQATT and CDR2 SNEGSKA (reference sequence).

This clonotype was picked up a small number of times. The chain employs TRBV4-2 and TRBJ1-1, with D maybe TRBD1 (5 bases). This CDR3 has 16 residues. The germline V gene has CDR1 LGHNA and CDR2 YNFKEQ. The V gene lost 2 bases and the J gene lost 0 bases, with 13 bases spanning the gap. CDR3 region: CASSQHGGGMNTEAFF. In nucleotides, the CDR3 is TGTGCCAGCAGCCAACATGGGGGGGGAATGAACACTGAAGCTTTCTTT.

By its share, this clonotype is medium-sized (0.01 to 0.1%). The chain couples TRBV20-1 to TRBJ1-5; D call uncertain. V was shortened by 3 bases and J by 7 bases, with 16 bases between the two germline ends. This CDR3 is built from 14 residues. The V gene's germline CDR1 is DFQATT and CDR2 SNEGSKA (reference sequence). CDR3 bases: TGCAGTGCTAGTCTTCAAGGGAGTTGGCAGCCCCAGCATTTT. Encoded protein: CSASLQGSWQPQHF.

As DNA, the CDR3 is TGTGCCAGCACTATCGGACTCTCCACAGATACGCAGTATTTT. Protein: CASTIGLSTDTQYF. J is TRBJ2-3 and V is TRBV12-3 or TRBV12-4; tentative D call: TRBD2 (5 bases). The length of the CDR3 is 14 residues. Trimming pared 7 bases from V and 2 bases from J, leaving 13 bases between.

This clonotype is judged medium-sized. V usage is TRBV6-1 and J usage is TRBJ2-1; no firm D call. V was cut by 1 base and J by 10 bases, with 5 bases left in between. The CDR3 contains 11 residues. Germline-derived CDR1 and CDR2 are MNHNS and SASEGT. The CDR3 bases are TGTGCCAGCAGTGAAGTCGGGGAGCAGTTCTTC. Its translation is CASSEVGEQFF.